This T cell receptor beta chain originates from a study of T cells in Graves' hyperthyroidism and ophthalmopathy. General study findings and limits: Most thyroid clonotypes that were expanded above 0.001 also turned up in blood.

The CDR3 is made up of 15 amino acids. Germline V gene sequence: CDR1 MNHEY, CDR2 SMNVEV (reference sequence). V lost 0 bases to trimming and J lost 5 bases, with 10 bases between them. A NOSPECS grade of at least 4, a Clinical Activity Score of at least 3 and duration under 3 months were recorded in ophthalmopathy patients. Researchers took RNA transcripts and amplified the TCR beta CDR3 regions from them. HTBI primers drove first-round RT-PCR of the TCR CDR3. A single record per CDR3 protein comes from TCRdb applying MiXCR to the multiplex PCR reads. The top ten clones hold around 12% of a sample with 500,000 to 800,000 distinct CDR3 sequences, roughly 15% of them seen once. There are many counts of this clonotype. Its antigen remains unidentified.

Sequenced sample: blood. The sequence came from a woman aged 50 to 65 with Graves' ophthalmopathy. The chain employs TRBV27 and TRBJ2-2; no reliable D call. The CDR3 region has the DNA TGTGCCAGCAGTTTATCGCGAGGATGGACCGGGGAGCTGTTTTTT. Its translation is CASSLSRGWTGELFF.